This TCR beta chain emerged from a study of blood T cell repertoires in COVID-19. Turning to this clone: At one of its ends the junction is not consistent with the germline gene, which may arise from a read error.

Using immunoSEQ multiplex PCR, the repertoire was profiled, and TCRdb retains in-frame clones only, with some absent. This table has over 60,000 clones, 85% to 90% appearing once. The TCR comes from a woman aged 45-59 years with active COVID-19. Sequenced material: peripheral blood.

Written as DNA, the CDR3 is TGTACCAGCAGCCGGGTGCGGGGGAACACCGGGGAGCTGTTTTTT. Translation gives CTSSRVRGNTGELFF. This sequence joins TRBV14 and TRBJ2-2; TRBD2 is a possible D gene (6 bases). The CDR3 runs to 15 residues. The germline V gene encodes CDR1 SGHDN and CDR2 FVKESK.